A single sample gave rise to the 27 T cell receptor beta chains below, sequenced in a study of T-cell reconstitution after alpha-beta-depleted transplantation in children. TCRbeta library construction was performed incorporating unique molecular identifiers. TCRdb re-derived calls from the PCR reads in MiXCR, one entry per CDR3 protein. Among around 600,000 distinct CDR3 sequences listed, more than 9% were seen once. Material: PBMCs from the stem cell graft donor, obtained from the stem cell graft. These receptors were taken from a human donor who donated a stem cell graft to a child with acute myeloid leukemia.

CDR3 region: CASSFSPAGVGYEQYF. As DNA, the CDR3 is TGTGCCAGCAGTTTTTCCCCAGCGGGAGTGGGGTACGAGCAGTACTTC. The J gene is TRBJ2-7, the V gene TRBV28, with 8 bases fitting TRBD2. The CDR3 extends over 16 amino acids. V lost 3 bases to trimming and J lost 4 bases; unmatched junction nucleotides: 11. Per germline, CDR1 MDHEN and CDR2 SYDVKM. Drawing the rest from reference TRBV28 and TRBJ2-7, the complete variable domain is DVKVTQSSRYLVKRTGEKVFLECVQDMDHENMFWYRQDPGLGLRLIYFSYDVKMKEKGDIPEGYSVSREKKERFSLILESASTNQTSMYLCASSFSPAGVGYEQYFGPGTRLTVT.

Only a few counts were recorded for this clonotype. The chain carries TRBV7-2 and TRBJ2-1; 9 bases are a match to TRBD2. The junction had 7 bases not matched to a gene; V was cut back by 1 base and J by 6 bases. The CDR3 spans 16 residues. Per the germline V gene, CDR1 is SGHTA and CDR2 is FQGNSA. Written as DNA, the CDR3 is TGTGCCAGCAGCTTAGTGGCGGGAGGGGGTCGCAATGAGCAGTTCTTC. It specifies CASSLVAGGGRNEQFF.

This clonotype has ten or more counts. The chain uses TRBV20-1 and TRBJ2-3; D uncertain. The V end lost 5 bases, the J end lost 6 bases, and 9 bases lay between the germline ends. CDR1 is DFQATT, CDR2 SNEGSKA, per germline (reference sequence). The length of the CDR3 is 11 residues. CDR3 bases: TGCAGTGCTGGACCTCTGGATACGCAGTATTTT. Translation: CSAGPLDTQYF.

Only a few counts were recorded for this clonotype. The rearrangement links TRBV27 to TRBJ2-7, with 14 bases fitting TRBD2. V shed 0 bases and J 3 bases; nucleotides not matched to a gene: 13. Germline lookup yields CDR1 MNHEY and CDR2 SMNVEV (reference sequence). The CDR3 runs to 20 residues. CDR3 sequence: CASSLSKLGLAGDPLYEQYF. The DNA of the CDR3 is TGTGCCAGCAGTTTATCTAAACTGGGACTAGCGGGAGACCCCCTCTACGAGCAGTACTTC.

This clonotype has at least ten counts. This chain uses TRBV11-2 with TRBJ1-5, with D possibly matching TRBD1 (6 bases). Germline CDR1 SGHAT, CDR2 FQNNGV. The CDR3 spans 14 residues. Trimming removed 5 bases at V and 4 bases at J, with 12 bases between. In DNA form, the CDR3 reads TGTGCCAGCAGCCCCGCGGGGGCGAATCAGCCCCAGCATTTT. This encodes CASSPAGANQPQHF. The variable domain in full, with the rest retrieved from reference TRBV11-2 and TRBJ1-5, is EAGVAQSPRYKIIEKRQSVAFWCNPISGHATLYWYQQILGQGPKLLIQFQNNGVVDDSQLPKDRFSAERLKGVDSTLKIQPAKLEDSAVYLCASSPAGANQPQHFGDGTRLSIL.

This clonotype was observed a few times. The V gene is TRBV6-2 or TRBV6-3, the J gene TRBJ2-1, with TRBD2 matching over 9 bases. Germline CDR1 is MNHEY and CDR2 is SVGEGT. CDR3 length: 14 residues. V shed 6 bases, J shed 2 bases, and the junction held 2 bases outside the gene matches. The CDR3 loop is CASRSGGTYNEQFF. The DNA for the CDR3 is TGTGCCAGCAGGAGCGGGGGGACCTACAATGAGCAGTTCTTC.

The J gene is TRBJ1-2, the V gene TRBV24-1; the D is unclear. Per the germline V gene, CDR1 is KGHDR and CDR2 is SFDVKD. Trimming took 4 bases from V and 0 from J, leaving 8 bases between them. CDR3 length equals 14 residues. The CDR3 region is CATSDPPTNYGYTF. CDR3 DNA: TGTGCCACCAGTGACCCACCCACTAACTATGGCTACACCTTC.

V gene TRBV4-3 combines with J gene TRBJ2-3; TRBD2 matches at 11 bases. V trimming: 0 bases; J trimming: 6 bases; junction bases outside the gene matches: 17. CDR1 and CDR2 from the germline V gene are LGHNA and YSLEER. The length of the CDR3 is 20 residues. The CDR3 spells CASSQDGASGRLEESDTQYF. CDR3 nucleotide sequence: TGCGCCAGCAGCCAAGACGGGGCTAGCGGGAGGCTCGAGGAGTCGGATACGCAGTATTTT.

This clonotype was counted at least ten times. The chain couples TRBV6-5 to TRBJ1-1; no definite D call. The CDR3 spans 14 residues. The V end lost 7 bases, the J end lost 11 bases, and 23 bases lay between the germline ends. Germline assignment: CDR1 MNHEY and CDR2 SVGAGI. Here the CDR3 reads CASKPRTDPTGAFF. DNA for the CDR3: TGTGCCAGCAAGCCCCGGACGGACCCCACTGGGGCTTTCTTT.

This clonotype was detected ten times or more. V usage is TRBV5-1 and J usage is TRBJ2-5, with D possibly being TRBD2 (6 bases). The V end was cut by 3 bases, the J end by 5 bases, with 11 bases between. This CDR3 comprises 13 residues. Germline CDR1 and CDR2: SGHRS and YFSETQ. The CDR3 sequence: CASSSTSRETQYF. CDR3 bases: TGCGCCAGCAGCTCTACTAGCAGGGAGACCCAGTACTTC.

The table lists this clonotype with many counts. Here the CDR3 reads CASSLTNTEAFF. The CDR3 DNA reads TGTGCCAGCAGCCTAACGAACACTGAAGCTTTCTTT. The rearrangement uses TRBV12-3 or TRBV12-4 and TRBJ1-1; D not certain. The CDR3 has 12 amino acids. The ends were cut back, 6 bases at V and 1 base at J, with 6 bases in the middle.

The chain employs TRBV3-1 and TRBJ1-1; D is ambiguous. Germline values: CDR1 LGHDT, CDR2 YNNKEL (reference sequence). There are 14 residues in the CDR3. The V end lost 1 base, the J end lost 5 bases, and 11 bases lay between the germline ends. In DNA, the CDR3 is TGTGCCAGCAGCCAAGGTGAGGGTCGGACTGAAGCTTTCTTT. Protein: CASSQGEGRTEAFF.

This clonotype appeared a few times. The chain joins TRBV7-2 to TRBJ2-5; 8 nucleotides match TRBD2. Germline CDR1 SGHTA, CDR2 FQGNSA. Trimming took 2 bases from V and 7 from J; bases not matched to a gene: 9. This CDR3 has 15 residues. In nucleotides, the CDR3 is TGTGCCAGCAGCTTACAGCGGGAGAAGGGAGTGACCCAGTACTTC. As protein: CASSLQREKGVTQYF.

This clonotype has just a few counts. V usage is TRBV12-3 or TRBV12-4 and J usage is TRBJ2-7; 10 bases map to TRBD1. The CDR3 is 15 residues long. Trimming cost V 6 bases and J 6 bases; bases outside gene matches: 11. Here the CDR3 DNA reads TGTGCCAGCAGCCACTTCCGGGACAGGGGATCCGAGCAGTACTTC. It yields the protein CASSHFRDRGSEQYF.

In this sample, this clonotype turned up a few times. The chain uses TRBV6-1 and TRBJ2-7; D is uncertain. Per the germline V gene, CDR1 is MNHNS and CDR2 is SASEGT. V shed 6 bases and J shed 2 bases, with 14 bases lying between them. The CDR3 has 14 residues. CDR3 DNA: TGTGCCAGCAGCCCATCAGAGATTACCTACGAGCAGTACTTC. Encoded protein: CASSPSEITYEQYF.

The table lists this clonotype with a few counts. V gene TRBV20-1 combines with J gene TRBJ2-3, with TRBD1 matching over 8 bases. The CDR3 is 12 amino acids. Germline lookup yields CDR1 DFQATT and CDR2 SNEGSKA (reference sequence). The CDR3 region is CRPDRGTDTQYF. CDR3 coding DNA: TGCAGACCTGACAGGGGAACAGATACGCAGTATTTT.

V and J are TRBV20-1 and TRBJ1-6; D perhaps matches TRBD1 (6 bases). Trimming stripped 0 bases from V and 0 bases from J, with 12 bases between. This CDR3 has 17 residues. Germline CDR1 reads DFQATT; CDR2 reads SNEGSKA (reference sequence). CDR3 residues: CSARDWEGGSYNSPLHF. In DNA form, the CDR3 reads TGCAGTGCTAGAGATTGGGAGGGGGGCTCCTATAATTCACCCCTCCACTTT.

The chain employs TRBV30 and TRBJ2-1, with D perhaps matching TRBD2 (6 bases). The V gene lost 2 bases and the J gene lost 4 bases, with 9 bases spanning the gap. Per the germline V gene, CDR1 is GTSNPN and CDR2 is SVGIG (reference sequence). The CDR3 spans 13 residues. DNA for the CDR3: TGTGCCTGGAGTCCTAGCGAATACAATGAGCAGTTCTTC. Translation: CAWSPSEYNEQFF.

This clonotype was recorded at least ten times. The chain has TRBV5-1 and TRBJ2-7; maybe TRBD1 (7 bases). Germline V CDR1 and CDR2: SGHRS, YFSETQ. Trimming stripped 4 bases from V and 3 bases from J, with 17 bases between. The CDR3 extends over 15 amino acids. CDR3 protein: CASSPGWRDSYEQYF. DNA for the CDR3: TGCGCCAGCAGCCCCGGTTGGAGGGACAGCTACGAGCAGTACTTC.

The V gene is TRBV3-1, the J gene TRBJ2-1, with TRBD2 as a possible D gene (5 bases). Per germline, CDR1 LGHDT and CDR2 YNNKEL (reference sequence). Trimming pared 1 base from V and 8 bases from J, leaving 15 bases between. The CDR3 totals 15 residues. This chain's CDR3 is CASSQGVAPEDEQFF. CDR3 sequence (DNA): TGTGCCAGCAGCCAAGGGGTAGCGCCAGAGGATGAGCAGTTCTTC.

The chain links TRBV19 to TRBJ2-1, with 11 bases identical to TRBD2. V gave up 6 bases and J gave up 0 bases; unmatched junction bases: 4. The germline CDR1 and CDR2 sequences are LNHDA and SQIVND (reference sequence). This CDR3 has 16 residues. The CDR3 region is CASRLAGASSYNEQFF. CDR3 bases: TGTGCCAGTAGACTAGCGGGGGCCAGCTCCTACAATGAGCAGTTCTTC.

This clonotype was recorded many times. The chain joins TRBV12-3 or TRBV12-4 to TRBJ2-7; D perhaps matches TRBD1 (5 bases). The CDR3 extends over 13 amino acids. Trimming cost V 7 bases and J 6 bases, with 16 bases left between them. CDR3 coding DNA: TGTGCCAGCAAATATGGGGCAGGCCGCGAGCAGTACTTC. It yields the protein CASKYGAGREQYF.

In this sample, this clonotype turned up a few times. The chain carries TRBV15 and TRBJ2-1, with 9 bases aligning to TRBD2. V shed 0 bases, J shed 7 bases, and the junction held 7 bases outside the gene matches. The V gene's germline CDR1 is LNHNV and CDR2 YYDKDF (reference sequence). The CDR3 sequence is 16 residues long. CDR3 sequence (DNA): TGTGCCACCAGCAGAGAAGTAGCGGGAGTAGGAAATGAGCAGTTCTTC. It specifies CATSREVAGVGNEQFF.

On this clonotype: It is likely a read error, because the conserved phenylalanine at the end of the CDR3 is missing. The chain links TRBV20-1 to TRBJ2-1, with a possible D match to TRBD1 (5 bases). Germline CDR1 and CDR2: DFQATT and SNEGSKA (reference sequence). This CDR3 region has 15 residues. V shed 0 bases and J shed 6 bases, with 15 bases lying between them. The CDR3 DNA sequence: TGCAGTGCTAGAGATGCCCAGGGTCCCTCCAATGAGCAGTTCTTG. Encoded protein: CSARDAQGPSNEQFL.

The chain is built from TRBV28 and TRBJ2-1, with TRBD2 identical over 9 bases. Trimming at V came to 4 bases and at J to 2 bases, leaving 6 bases not matched to a gene. Germline-derived CDR1 and CDR2 are MDHEN and SYDVKM. CDR3 size: 16 residues. CDR3 sequence reads: CASSSTASGTYNEQFF. CDR3 DNA: TGTGCCAGCAGTTCGACAGCTAGCGGGACCTACAATGAGCAGTTCTTC.

This clonotype has only a few counts. The chain links TRBV20-1 to TRBJ1-5, with TRBD1 identical over 8 bases. The CDR3 extends over 17 amino acids. CDR1 DFQATT and CDR2 SNEGSKA come from the germline V gene (reference sequence). The ends lost 3 bases at V and 2 bases at J; junction bases unmatched: 12. For the CDR3, the DNA is TGCAGTGCTAGGTTCCGCGCAGGGGGCTTTGGCAATCAGCCCCAGCATTTT. It is translated as CSARFRAGGFGNQPQHF.

This clonotype was picked up a small number of times. The chain is built from TRBV11-2 and TRBJ2-1; no definite D call. Germline CDR1 and CDR2: SGHAT and FQNNGV. The CDR3 runs 14 residues. V lost 1 base and J lost 5, with 9 bases in between. The CDR3 protein is CASSLGSRDNEQFF. CDR3 nucleotides: TGTGCCAGCAGCTTAGGTTCTAGAGACAATGAGCAGTTCTTC.